This T cell receptor beta chain came from a study of CD8 T cells in ankylosing spondylitis. TCRdb reprocessed the 5' RACE reads with MiXCR, giving one entry per CDR3 protein. The table has 250,000 to 350,000 distinct CDR3 sequences, around 20% seen once. General study findings and limits: Reportedly, disease-linked clones are significantly enriched in ankylosing spondylitis patients' matched synovial fluid. Earlier authors reported some of these motif variants in reactive arthritis synovial fluid and blood. The study identified a TCR beta motif of roughly eight highly homologous variants that appeared characteristic of ankylosing spondylitis blood.

The germline CDR1 and CDR2 sequences are LGHNA and YSLEER. The ends were cut back, 2 bases at V and 9 bases at J, with 14 bases in the middle. This CDR3 comprises 14 residues. This clonotype was seen at least ten times. Its antigen is unknown. The sequenced material came from blood, either unsorted or a sorted T cell fraction (not recorded which). The sequence was collected from a female donor with ankylosing spondylitis or in good health (not recorded which). The rearrangement uses TRBV4-3 and TRBJ2-1; D is unclear. CDR3 loop: CASSQRYERSEQFF. The CDR3 DNA reads as TGCGCCAGCAGCCAAAGGTACGAGCGAAGTGAGCAGTTCTTC.